The present entry profiles one T cell receptor beta chain with its context. This clonotype was detected only once. Its binding antigen is unknown. It has no much larger one-base neighbor in the sample; base qualities were not kept. A solitary read yields weak support. This specimen's treatment or condition label, per the study, means: in vitro stimulation with specific CMV peptide epitopes to enrich CMV-specific T cells. This sample was sequenced with an Illumina HiSeq 1500. TCRdb itself trimmed the public reads at Q25 with fastp, ran MiXCR and retained productive beta chains. Merged by CDR3 protein, the rows form single entries marked with the most common genes and DNA. The sample table shows 830,000 or so distinct CDR3 sequences, and approximately 32% are seen once. The ten largest make up around 12% of the sample. The CDR3 numbers 15 residues from cysteine through phenylalanine. The retained sequence is limited to the CDR3, 45 bases, with the frame set at the first base. Based on the germline V gene (reference sequence), the CDR1 and CDR2 sequences are SEHNR and FQNEAQ. Trimming at the junction amounts to 2 bases on V and 6 bases on J, and the germline ends lie 13 bases apart.

The sample belongs to a study of T cell repertoires in cytomegalovirus infection (dated by TCRdb to between 2018 and 2021). General notes on the study: Recently identified HLA-C-restricted CMV epitopes, whose presentation resists viral immunomodulation, were targeted by peptide stimulations together with well-studied HLA-B-restricted epitopes. Donor HLA type was relevant to the analysis, as public TCR beta signatures indicated carriage of CMV infection together with the matching HLA type.

Paper-wide results and their limitations: The ex vivo response was dominated by HLA-C-restricted CMV-specific TCR beta clonotypes, which also provided the single most frequent clonotype in two of eight donors. Carriers of CMV infection plus the relevant HLA type were discriminated by the cumulative frequency of public TCR beta family members in the study cohort and in an independent roughly 320-donor cohort.

Recombination linked TRBV7-9 to TRBJ1-4; matching of 5 bases hints at TRBD1 as the D gene. Sequenced material: cultured CD8+ T cells from PBMCs, taken from culture after CMV antigen stimulation. This TCR came from a human donor in good health (CMV status not recorded). Some clones in this sample may be carry-over from other donors' samples. The DNA sequence is TGTGCCAGCAGCTTATGGGGGGTCGAAGATGAAAAACTGTTTTTT. Translation gives CASSLWGVEDEKLFF. With all but the CDR3 taken from the reference TRBV7-9 and TRBJ1-4 genes, the full variable domain is: DTGVSQNPRHKITKRGQNVTFRCDPISEHNRLYWYRQTLGQGPEFLTYFQNEAQLEKSRLLSDRFSAERPKGSFSTLEIQRTEQGDSAMYLCASSLWGVEDEKLFFGSGTQLSVL.